These T cell receptor beta chains were read from a single sample in a study of blood T cell repertoires in COVID-19. The repertoire was sequenced with immunoSEQ multiplex PCR; TCRdb's copy has only in-frame clones and lacks some. The top ten clones hold around 1.5% of a sample with about 330,000 clones, roughly 86% of them seen once. Sequenced input: peripheral blood. Receptors were obtained from a woman aged 45-65 years with acute or convalescent COVID-19. Both conserved end residues are part of each CDR3. A D gene is named only where the DNA matches it firmly. Rows give clone size only sometimes, using once, few, many, or a class for an expanded clone.

j_call clone_size d_call v_call cdr3_nt cdr3_aa
TRBJ2-1 once TRBD1 TRBV24-1 TGTGCCACCAGTGAAATAGGACAGGGCAATGAGCAGTTCTTC CATSEIGQGNEQFF
TRBJ1-1 few TRBD1 TRBV30 TGTGCCTGCGCGACAGGGGGCTGGACTGAAGCTTTCTTT CACATGGWTEAFF
TRBJ2-3 - TRBD2 TRBV6-6 TGTGCCACCAAAACCGGGAGGGCGGCAGATACGCAGTATTTT CATKTGRAADTQYF
TRBJ1-2 - - TRBV10-3 TGTGCCATCAGTGAGGAGGTTCTGAGGAACTATGGCTACACCTTC CAISEEVLRNYGYTF
TRBJ2-1 - TRBD2 TRBV27 TGTGCCAGCAGTTTATCCGGACTAGCGCAAGAGCAGTTCTTC CASSLSGLAQEQFF
TRBJ2-7 - - TRBV6-5 TGTGCCAGCAGTTACTCGGGTGGGACACCCTACGAGCAGTACTTC CASSYSGGTPYEQYF
TRBJ1-2 - TRBD1 TRBV6-2/TRBV6-3 TGTGCCAGCAGTCGGACAGGAGACGACTATGGCTACACCTTC CASSRTGDDYGYTF
TRBJ2-7 once TRBD2 TRBV4-2 TGTGCCAGCAGCCAAGGAGGGAGCTATGACCTAGCGGGACCGGAAGAGCAGTACTTC CASSQGGSYDLAGPEEQYF
TRBJ2-6 few TRBD2 TRBV19 TGTGCCAGTAGTATAGATCGGGGGGGACCTGGGGCCAACGTCCTGACTTTC CASSIDRGGPGANVLTF
TRBJ1-4 - TRBD1 TRBV4-2 TGTGCCAGCAGCCAAGGGGACAGTCCCCCTAGTGAAAAACTGTTTTTT CASSQGDSPPSEKLFF
TRBJ2-7 - TRBD2 TRBV5-1 TGCGCCAGCAGCAGGGCTAGCGGGACTTCCTACGAGCAGTACTTC CASSRASGTSYEQYF
TRBJ1-6 - - TRBV11-2 TGTGCCAGCAGCTTAGACAGGGTTGGTTCACCCCTCCACTTT CASSLDRVGSPLHF
TRBJ2-3 - TRBD1 TRBV28 TGTGCCAGCGGTCCCGGGACAGGCCCTAGCACAGATACGCAGTATTTT CASGPGTGPSTDTQYF
TRBJ1-2 - - TRBV7-8 TGTGCCAGCAGCCCAGGGAGGCACGGCTACACCTTC CASSPGRHGYTF
TRBJ1-1 - - TRBV7-3 TGTGCCAGCAGCTTAGGGCCTGTAGGGGTCACTGAAGCTTTCTTT CASSLGPVGVTEAFF
TRBJ2-4 - TRBD2 TRBV4-2 TGTGCCAGCAGCCCACGAGAGACTAGCGGAGGGTTGGGAAACATTCAGTACTTC CASSPRETSGGLGNIQYF
TRBJ2-6 - - TRBV29-1 TGCAGCGTTGGACCCGGGAGCTCTGGGGCCAACGTCCTGACTTTC CSVGPGSSGANVLTF
TRBJ1-6 - TRBD1 TRBV5-1 TGCGCCAGCAGCAGATGGACAGGAAGATTAGCAGAATCCTATAATTCACCCCTCCACTTT CASSRWTGRLAESYNSPLHF
TRBJ2-7 - TRBD2 TRBV13 TGTGCCAGCAGGAGCGGGAGGCGGGGGGAGCAGTACTTC CASRSGRRGEQYF
TRBJ2-3 - TRBD1 TRBV7-3 TGTGCCAGCAGCGCAAGACAGGGAAACGGAGATACGCAGTATTTT CASSARQGNGDTQYF
TRBJ2-7 few - TRBV4-3 TGCGCCAGCAGCCAAGGCCTAGCGAGCTACGAGCAGTACTTC CASSQGLASYEQYF
TRBJ2-3 few TRBD2 TRBV5-1 TGCGCCAGCAGCCCGACTAGCGGGAGGTTTGGTACGCAGTATTTT CASSPTSGRFGTQYF
TRBJ2-3 few TRBD1 TRBV7-2 TGTGCCAGCAGCTTAGGGGACAGTCGAGATACGCAGTATTTT CASSLGDSRDTQYF
TRBJ1-1 - TRBD1 TRBV5-1 TGCGCCAGCAGCTTGACGGGACAGGGGAGTCTGATGAACACTGAAGCTTTCTTT CASSLTGQGSLMNTEAFF
TRBJ1-6 - - TRBV7-3 TGTGCCAGCAGCCGAGAGGTCTATAATTCACCCCTCCACTTT CASSREVYNSPLHF
TRBJ2-7 - - TRBV6-5 TGTGCCAGCAGTTACCCAGGAACCTACGAGCAGTACTTC CASSYPGTYEQYF
TRBJ2-1 - TRBD2 TRBV5-4 TGTGCCAGCAGCTTGGAACTAGCGGGAGGGGCTTCCTACAATGAGCAGTTCTTC CASSLELAGGASYNEQFF
TRBJ2-1 - TRBD2 TRBV7-9 TGTGCCAGCAGCTTAGCCGTATGGACTAGCGGGGCCTACAATGAGCAGTTCTTC CASSLAVWTSGAYNEQFF
TRBJ2-1 - - TRBV2 TGTGCCAGCAGTGAGGAGATAAATGAGCAGTTCTTC CASSEEINEQFF
TRBJ1-1 once - TRBV28 TGTGCCAGCAGTCCTATCCCTGGAACAGGGTTGGACACTGAAGCTTTCTTT CASSPIPGTGLDTEAFF
TRBJ1-1 - - TRBV7-2 TGTGCCAGCAGCTTAGCAAAGACAGAGAACACTGAAGCTTTCTTT CASSLAKTENTEAFF
TRBJ2-7 - - TRBV4-3 TGCGCCAGCAGCCAAGACTGGCTAGAAAGCTACGAGCAGTACTTC CASSQDWLESYEQYF
TRBJ2-1 - - TRBV27 TGTGCCAGCAGCTACAGGGACGGAACCTACAATGAGCAGTTCTTC CASSYRDGTYNEQFF
TRBJ2-3 - TRBD1 TRBV7-8 TGTGCCAGCAGTCCCGGGACAGGGCCAGATACGCAGTATTTT CASSPGTGPDTQYF
TRBJ2-1 - - TRBV7-3 TGTGCCAGCAGCTTAAATCTAAGGAGGGGTTTTGGGTTCGGGAATGAGCAGTTCTTC CASSLNLRRGFGFGNEQFF
TRBJ1-1 - - TRBV25-1 TGTGCCAGCAGTCAGGCCAGTACTGAAGCTTTCTTT CASSQASTEAFF
TRBJ2-5 - TRBD2 TRBV7-7 TGTGCCAGCAGCTTAGTTCTGGGGACTAGCGTCGTAGAGACCCAGTACTTC CASSLVLGTSVVETQYF
TRBJ1-2 - - TRBV28 TGTGCCAGCGACCCGGGACACCTAAACTATGGCTACACCTTC CASDPGHLNYGYTF
TRBJ2-7 once - TRBV27 TGTGCCAGCAGGCCCGGGACAACCCACTACGAGCAGTACTTC CASRPGTTHYEQYF
TRBJ1-3 once - TRBV30 TGTGCCTGGACAGGTCCTGGAAACACCATATATTTT CAWTGPGNTIYF
TRBJ2-1 - TRBD1 TRBV29-1 TGCAGCACCGACAGGGGGTATAGTGAGCAGTTCTTC CSTDRGYSEQFF
TRBJ2-1 - TRBD2 TRBV3-1/TRBV3-2 TGTGCCAGCAGCCAAGCCCCCACTAGCGGGTTGTACAATGAGCAGTTCTTC CASSQAPTSGLYNEQFF
TRBJ2-3 once TRBD2 TRBV28 TGTGCCAGCTACCCCCTGGGACTAGCGGGAGAAAGAGGAGATACGCAGTATTTT CASYPLGLAGERGDTQYF
TRBJ2-3 - - TRBV27 TGTGCCAGCAGTTTTTGGGGCACTGGGGGCCGCGATACGCAGTATTTT CASSFWGTGGRDTQYF
TRBJ2-1 - TRBD2 TRBV27 TGTGCCAGCAGGGAAGCCGGGACTAGAAACGGGTACAATGAGCAGTTCTTC CASREAGTRNGYNEQFF